One sample yielded the 26 T cell receptor beta chains listed below, sequenced in a study of cytomegalovirus exposure and HLA in healthy donors. The assay was immunoSEQ multiplex PCR, and TCRdb's table has in-frame clones only and misses some. The sample comprises over 110,000 clones, roughly 86% of which are singletons, and roughly 9% rests with the top ten. Sequenced material: PBMCs. The receptors were gathered from a man younger than 30 in good health and CMV-seropositive.

This clone was observed a handful of times. The rearrangement uses TRBV6-5 and TRBJ1-2, with 8 bases lining up with TRBD1. Looked up from germline, CDR1 is MNHEY and CDR2 is SVGAGI. The CDR3 extends over 14 amino acids. V dropped 6 bases and J dropped 5; count of bases not matched to a gene: 8. This CDR3 reads CASRIGQGGYGYTF. CDR3 nucleotide sequence: TGTGCCAGCAGGATCGGACAGGGAGGATATGGCTACACCTTC.

This clone was found a few times. This chain connects TRBV6-1 to TRBJ1-2, with 7 bases identical to TRBD1. Germline V CDR1 and CDR2: MNHNS, SASEGT. This CDR3 has 15 residues. The junction had 3 bases not matched to a gene; V was cut back by 0 bases and J by 2 bases. The CDR3 protein is CASSEAGQRNYGYTF. The CDR3 nucleotides are TGTGCCAGCAGTGAAGCGGGACAGCGAAACTATGGCTACACCTTC.

This clone was counted a few times. V and J are TRBV10-1 and TRBJ2-1, with 10 positions matching TRBD2. The CDR3 consists of 15 residues. The J segment lost 3 bases and the V segment lost 6 bases, leaving 5 bases of the junction unmatched. CDR1 is WNHNN, CDR2 SYGVQD, per germline (reference sequence). CDR3 DNA: TGCGCCAGCAGCCAGTCTAGCGGGGGCTACAATGAGCAGTTCTTC. It codes for CASSQSSGGYNEQFF.

The chain is built from TRBV19 and TRBJ2-3; a weak D match, TRBD2 (6 bases). V lost 7 bases to trimming and J lost 6 bases, with 20 bases between them. Germline V gene sequence: CDR1 LNHDA, CDR2 SQIVND (reference sequence). The CDR3 extends over 15 amino acids. CDR3 residues: CASTFGGAWGDTQYF. In nucleotides, the CDR3 is TGTGCCAGTACTTTTGGCGGGGCTTGGGGGGATACGCAGTATTTT.

The chain recombines TRBV19 with TRBJ2-1, with D possibly TRBD2 on 6 matching bases. V lost 6 bases, J lost 2 bases, and 26 bases lay in between. Looked up from germline, CDR1 is LNHDA and CDR2 is SQIVND (reference sequence). CDR3 length: 19 amino acids. The DNA of the CDR3 is TGTGCCAGTAGCCTGTTATCGGTTGGGACTGAACGGACCTACAATGAGCAGTTCTTC. Protein: CASSLLSVGTERTYNEQFF.

This clone has only a few counts. Other DNA sequences from this sample encode an identical CDR3 as well. The chain is built from TRBV27 and TRBJ2-3; 7 nucleotides line up with TRBD1. Germline trimming cut 3 bases from V and 0 bases from J; bases unmatched to any gene: 3. In germline, CDR1 is MNHEY, CDR2 SMNVEV (reference sequence). The CDR3 has 15 amino acids. The CDR3 nucleotides are TGTGCCAGCAGTTTGAGGGGGCAAAGCACAGATACGCAGTATTTT. Protein product: CASSLRGQSTDTQYF.

CDR3 sequence: CASSLLGARTHYYNEQFF. In DNA form, the CDR3 reads TGTGCCAGCAGCTTATTGGGGGCGCGCACTCACTACTACAATGAGCAGTTCTTC. This rearrangement joins TRBV11-2 to TRBJ2-1; weak D call: TRBD1 (6 bases). V lost 2 bases and J 3 bases, leaving 20 bases between the germline ends. This CDR3 is built from 18 residues. CDR1 and CDR2 (germline): SGHAT, FQNNGV. The full variable domain, rest sourced from reference TRBV11-2 and TRBJ2-1, is EAGVAQSPRYKIIEKRQSVAFWCNPISGHATLYWYQQILGQGPKLLIQFQNNGVVDDSQLPKDRFSAERLKGVDSTLKIQPAKLEDSAVYLCASSLLGARTHYYNEQFFGPGTRLTVL.

The genes are TRBV6-5 and TRBJ1-1; 7 bases agree with TRBD1. The CDR3 contains 15 residues. With 2 bases clipped from V and 3 bases from J, the junction kept 6 bases outside the gene matches. The V gene's germline CDR1 is MNHEY and CDR2 SVGAGI. The CDR3 region has the DNA TGTGCCAGCAGTTACAGGGGGCAGTGGTACACTGAAGCTTTCTTT. Encoded protein: CASSYRGQWYTEAFF.

CDR3 residues: CAQSPSGRQETQYF. The CDR3, as DNA: TGTGCCCAAAGTCCTAGCGGGAGACAAGAGACCCAGTACTTC. The rearrangement joins TRBV30 to TRBJ2-5; the match to TRBD2 covers 10 bases. V was clipped by 8 bases and J by 2 bases; unmatched bases: 8. Germline V lookup: CDR1 GTSNPN, CDR2 SVGIG (reference sequence). The CDR3 covers 14 residues.

The chain combines TRBV7-9 with TRBJ1-1, with D maybe TRBD1 (6 bases). Germline CDR1 reads SEHNR; CDR2 reads FQNEAQ (reference sequence). The CDR3 sequence is 17 residues long. Trimming left V 3 bases short and J 1 base short, with 18 bases between. The CDR3 sequence: CASSLRARGNKNTEAFF. CDR3 nucleotides: TGTGCCAGCAGCTTGAGGGCCAGGGGAAATAAGAACACTGAAGCTTTCTTT.

This clone was seen just once. This chain uses TRBV29-1 with TRBJ2-7; D is perhaps TRBD1 (6 bases). The CDR3 is made up of 13 amino acids. The V gene lost 6 bases and the J gene lost 6 bases, with 18 bases spanning the gap. Germline values: CDR1 SQVTM, CDR2 ANQGSEA. This CDR3 reads CSVQGQKEGEQYF. DNA of the CDR3: TGCAGCGTCCAGGGACAAAAGGAAGGCGAGCAGTACTTC.

For the CDR3, the DNA is TGTGTCCCAACTAGCGGGGGGCCGAACACCGGGGAGCTGTTTTTT. This encodes CVPTSGGPNTGELFF. The V call is TRBV6-4, the J call TRBJ2-2, with TRBD2 identical over 12 bases. Germline V gene lookup returns CDR1 MRHNA and CDR2 SNTAGT. This CDR3 spans 15 amino acids.

V gene TRBV7-9 combines with J gene TRBJ1-2, with a tentative D call TRBD1 (6 bases). The germline gives CDR1 SEHNR, CDR2 FQNEAQ (reference sequence). Between the trimmed V and J ends, which lost 5 bases and 4 bases, there was a span of 20 bases. The CDR3 spans 16 residues. The CDR3 loop reads CASSPGGAVFFYGYTF. The CDR3 bases are TGTGCCAGCAGCCCGGGGGGGGCAGTTTTCTTCTATGGCTACACCTTC. Looking up the rest from reference TRBV7-9 and TRBJ1-2 gives the full variable domain: DTGVSQNPRHKITKRGQNVTFRCDPISEHNRLYWYRQTLGQGPEFLTYFQNEAQLEKSRLLSDRFSAERPKGSFSTLEIQRTEQGDSAMYLCASSPGGAVFFYGYTFGSGTRLTVV.

The J gene is TRBJ2-6, the V gene TRBV18, with 7 bases matching TRBD1. This CDR3 is 16 amino acids long. The V gene end was trimmed by 5 bases and the J gene end by 2 bases; junction bases not matched to a gene: 6. The germline CDR1 and CDR2 sequences are KGHSH and LQKENI. The DNA for the CDR3 is TGTGCCAGCTCAGAAAACAGGGGTACTGGGGCCAACGTCCTGACTTTC. Encoded protein: CASSENRGTGANVLTF.

The rearrangement links TRBV10-3 to TRBJ1-2; perhaps TRBD1 as D (6 bases). The CDR3 runs to 18 residues. V gave up 0 bases and J gave up 0 bases, with 17 bases separating them. CDR1 is ENHRY, CDR2 SYGVKD, per germline. CDR3 in DNA: TGTGCCATCAGTGAGTCTATAAGCAGGGGTTCCACTAACTATGGCTACACCTTC. It specifies CAISESISRGSTNYGYTF.

The rearrangement joins TRBV5-1 to TRBJ1-5; D unresolved. The germline V and J ends were trimmed by 1 base and 6 bases, with 8 bases remaining between them. The CDR3 covers 13 residues. Germline V lookup: CDR1 SGHRS, CDR2 YFSETQ. CDR3 sequence: CASSLSGSQPQHF. The CDR3 DNA reads TGCGCCAGCAGCTTGTCTGGCAGTCAGCCCCAGCATTTT.

The chain employs TRBV5-8 and TRBJ2-5; D is possibly TRBD1 (5 bases). This CDR3 has 13 residues. The germline CDR1 and CDR2 sequences are SGHTS and YDEGEE. V gave up 2 bases and J gave up 4 bases, with 9 bases separating them. The CDR3 sequence is CASSLGATETQYF. DNA for the CDR3: TGTGCCAGCAGCTTAGGGGCGACAGAGACCCAGTACTTC. Drawing the rest from reference TRBV5-8 and TRBJ2-5, the complete variable domain is EAGVTQSPTHLIKTRGQQATLRCSPISGHTSVYWYQQALGLGLQFLLWYDEGEERNRGNFPPRFSGRQFPNYSSELNVNALELEDSALYLCASSLGATETQYFGPGTRLLVL.

V is TRBV19 and J is TRBJ1-2, with a weak D call TRBD1 (6 bases). V was shortened by 6 bases and J by 2 bases, with 16 bases between the two germline ends. CDR1 and CDR2 (germline): LNHDA, SQIVND (reference sequence). The CDR3 sequence is 15 residues long. The CDR3 DNA sequence: TGTGCCAGTAGCCAATACCGGGACACAAACTATGGCTACACCTTC. This sequence encodes CASSQYRDTNYGYTF.

V usage is TRBV29-1 and J usage is TRBJ1-2, with D tentatively TRBD1 (5 bases). Germline V gene sequence: CDR1 SQVTM, CDR2 ANQGSEA. The V end was cut by 1 base, the J end by 5 bases, with 8 bases between. This CDR3 comprises 12 residues. The CDR3 protein is CSVEAGWYGYTF. The CDR3 DNA reads TGCAGCGTTGAAGCAGGGTGGTATGGCTACACCTTC.

The chain combines TRBV10-2 with TRBJ2-7; the D is unclear. The CDR3 spans 12 residues. Germline CDR1 reads WSHSY; CDR2 reads SAAADI. Trimming took 10 bases from V and 2 from J, leaving 12 bases between them. The CDR3 sequence is CATQALTYEQYF. Here the CDR3 DNA reads TGCGCCACCCAGGCTCTAACCTACGAGCAGTACTTC.

The CDR3 spells CASIRTGGETQYF. CDR3 coding DNA: TGTGCCAGCATCAGGACAGGAGGAGAGACCCAGTACTTC. This chain links TRBV7-9 with TRBJ2-5, with 7 bases lining up with TRBD1. The CDR3 has 13 residues. Unmatched junction bases numbered 6, after V lost 7 bases and J lost 4 bases. Per germline, CDR1 SEHNR and CDR2 FQNEAQ (reference sequence).

This clone has ten or more counts. The CDR3 loop is CASSLSGVNEQYF. Here the CDR3 DNA reads TGTGCCAGCAGCTTGTCCGGGGTAAACGAGCAGTACTTC. The chain joins TRBV11-3 to TRBJ2-7; D may be TRBD2 (5 bases). The CDR3 consists of 13 residues. Per the germline V gene, CDR1 is SGHNT and CDR2 is YENEEA. Deletions cut 3 bases from V and 5 bases from J, with 11 bases between.

The V call is TRBV10-3, the J call TRBJ2-7; weak D call: TRBD1 (5 bases). This CDR3 comprises 14 residues. The ends were cut back, 3 bases at V and 1 base at J, with 10 bases in the middle. Germline values: CDR1 ENHRY, CDR2 SYGVKD. The DNA for the CDR3 is TGTGCCATCAGTGATCGACAGCTTTCCTACGAGCAGTACTTC. Amino acids: CAISDRQLSYEQYF.

This clone has a handful of counts. The chain joins TRBV4-2 to TRBJ2-7; D unclear. Looked up from germline, CDR1 is LGHNA and CDR2 is YNFKEQ. Between the trimmed V and J ends, which lost 4 bases and 3 bases, there was a span of 16 bases. This CDR3 region has 15 residues. The CDR3 is CASSPRPRSLYEQYF. CDR3 in DNA: TGTGCCAGCAGCCCTCGTCCCCGGTCTCTCTACGAGCAGTACTTC.

The rearrangement uses TRBV5-6 and TRBJ1-2, with 8 bases aligning to TRBD1. CDR3 length: 15 amino acids. V trimming: 0 bases; J trimming: 4 bases; junction bases outside the gene matches: 5. Germline V gene data show CDR1 as SGHDT and CDR2 as YYEEEE. The CDR3, as DNA: TGTGCCAGCAGCTTGGGAGGACAGGGCTCCTATGGCTACACCTTC. Its translation is CASSLGGQGSYGYTF. Supplemented by reference TRBV5-6 and TRBJ1-2, the full variable domain reads DAGVTQSPTHLIKTRGQQVTLRCSPKSGHDTVSWYQQALGQGPQFIFQYYEEEERQRGNFPDRFSGHQFPNYSSELNVNALLLGDSALYLCASSLGGQGSYGYTFGSGTRLTVV.

The genes are TRBV18 and TRBJ2-5; D is unresolved. This CDR3 region has 15 residues. CDR1 KGHSH and CDR2 LQKENI come from the germline V gene. Trimming took 0 bases from V and 4 from J, leaving 12 bases between them. The CDR3 sequence: CASSPPLRILETQYF. CDR3 coding DNA: TGTGCCAGCTCACCACCCTTGAGGATCTTAGAGACCCAGTACTTC.